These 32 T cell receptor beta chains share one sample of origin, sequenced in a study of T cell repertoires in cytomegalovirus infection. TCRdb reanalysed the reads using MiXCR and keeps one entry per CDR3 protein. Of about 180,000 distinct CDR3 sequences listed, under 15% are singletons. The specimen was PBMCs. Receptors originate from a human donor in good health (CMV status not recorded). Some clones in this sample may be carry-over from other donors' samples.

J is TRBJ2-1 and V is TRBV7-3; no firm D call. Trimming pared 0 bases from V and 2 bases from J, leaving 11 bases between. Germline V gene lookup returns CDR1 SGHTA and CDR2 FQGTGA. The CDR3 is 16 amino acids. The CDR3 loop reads CASSLTPTAPYNEQFF. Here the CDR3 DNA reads TGTGCCAGCAGCTTAACCCCCACGGCCCCCTACAATGAGCAGTTCTTC.

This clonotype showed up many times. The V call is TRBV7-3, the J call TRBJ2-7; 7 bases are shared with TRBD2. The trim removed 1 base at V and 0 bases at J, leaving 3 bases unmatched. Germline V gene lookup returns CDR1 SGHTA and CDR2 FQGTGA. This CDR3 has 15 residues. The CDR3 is CASSLMGGSSYEQYF. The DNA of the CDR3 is TGTGCCAGCAGCTTAATGGGGGGGAGCTCCTACGAGCAGTACTTC.

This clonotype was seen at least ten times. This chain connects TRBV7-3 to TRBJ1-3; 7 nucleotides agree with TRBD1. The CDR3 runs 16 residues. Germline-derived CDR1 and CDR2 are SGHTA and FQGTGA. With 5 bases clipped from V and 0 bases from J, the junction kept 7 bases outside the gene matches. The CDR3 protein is CASSPTGQSSGNTIYF. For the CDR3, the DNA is TGTGCCAGCAGCCCGACGGGACAGAGCTCTGGAAACACCATATATTTT.

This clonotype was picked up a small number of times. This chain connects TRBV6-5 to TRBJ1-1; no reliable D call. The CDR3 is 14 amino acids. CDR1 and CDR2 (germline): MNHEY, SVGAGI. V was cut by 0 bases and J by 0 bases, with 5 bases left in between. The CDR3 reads CASSYSSMNTEAFF. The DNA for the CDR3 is TGTGCCAGCAGTTACTCGTCGATGAACACTGAAGCTTTCTTT.

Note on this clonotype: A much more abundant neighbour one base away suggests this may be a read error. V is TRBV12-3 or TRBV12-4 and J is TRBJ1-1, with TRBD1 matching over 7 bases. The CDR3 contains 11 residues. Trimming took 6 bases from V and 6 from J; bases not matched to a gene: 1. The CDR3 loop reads CASRTGSEAFF. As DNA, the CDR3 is TGTGCCAGCAGGACAGGGTCTGAAGCTTTCTTT.

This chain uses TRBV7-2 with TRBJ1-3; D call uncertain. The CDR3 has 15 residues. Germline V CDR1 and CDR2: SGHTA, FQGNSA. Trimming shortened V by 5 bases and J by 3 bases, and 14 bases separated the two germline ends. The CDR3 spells CASSRGRSFGNTIYF. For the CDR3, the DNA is TGTGCCAGCAGCCGTGGACGGAGCTTTGGAAACACCATATATTTT.

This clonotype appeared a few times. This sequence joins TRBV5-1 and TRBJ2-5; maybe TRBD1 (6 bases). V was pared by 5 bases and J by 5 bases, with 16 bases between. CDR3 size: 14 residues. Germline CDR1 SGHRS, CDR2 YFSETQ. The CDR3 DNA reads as TGCGCCAGCAGAAGAATAGGGGGTATTGAGACCCAGTACTTC. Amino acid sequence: CASRRIGGIETQYF.

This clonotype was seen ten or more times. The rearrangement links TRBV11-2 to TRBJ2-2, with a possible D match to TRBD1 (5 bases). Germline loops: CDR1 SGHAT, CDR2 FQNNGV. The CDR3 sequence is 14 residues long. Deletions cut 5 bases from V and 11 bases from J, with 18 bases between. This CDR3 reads CASSGARQYFELFF. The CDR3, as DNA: TGTGCCAGCAGCGGAGCCAGACAGTATTTCGAGCTGTTTTTT.

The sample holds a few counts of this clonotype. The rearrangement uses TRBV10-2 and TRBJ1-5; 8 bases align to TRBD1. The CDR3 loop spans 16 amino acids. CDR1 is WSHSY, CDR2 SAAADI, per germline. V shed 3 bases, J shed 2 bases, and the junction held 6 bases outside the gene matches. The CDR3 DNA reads TGCGCCAGCAGTGATTTCGGGACAGGTCGCAATCAGCCCCAGCATTTT. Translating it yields CASSDFGTGRNQPQHF.

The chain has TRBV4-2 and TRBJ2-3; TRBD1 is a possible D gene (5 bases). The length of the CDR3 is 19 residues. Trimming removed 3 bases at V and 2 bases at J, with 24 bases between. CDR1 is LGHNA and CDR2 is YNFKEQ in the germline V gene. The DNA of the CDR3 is TGTGCCAGCAGCCACGAAGAGGCGGACACTACCTTTTACACAGATACGCAGTATTTT. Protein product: CASSHEEADTTFYTDTQYF.

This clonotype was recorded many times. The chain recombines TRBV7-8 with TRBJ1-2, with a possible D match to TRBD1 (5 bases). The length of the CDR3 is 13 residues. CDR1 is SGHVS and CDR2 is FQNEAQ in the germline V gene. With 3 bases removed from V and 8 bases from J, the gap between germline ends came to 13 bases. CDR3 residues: CASSLGREDGYTF. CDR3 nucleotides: TGTGCCAGCAGCTTGGGCAGGGAGGACGGCTACACCTTC.

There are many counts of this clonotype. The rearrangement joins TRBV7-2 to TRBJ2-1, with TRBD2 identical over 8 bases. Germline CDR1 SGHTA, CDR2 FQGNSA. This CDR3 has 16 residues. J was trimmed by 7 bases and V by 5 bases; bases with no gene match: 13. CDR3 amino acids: CASSPGPGGRRNEQFF. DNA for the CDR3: TGTGCCAGCAGCCCGGGGCCGGGAGGGCGCAGGAATGAGCAGTTCTTC.

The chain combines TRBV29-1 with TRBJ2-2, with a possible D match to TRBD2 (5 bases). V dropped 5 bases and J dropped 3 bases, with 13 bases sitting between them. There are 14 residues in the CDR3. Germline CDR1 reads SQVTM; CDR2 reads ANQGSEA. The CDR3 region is CSVTAEGYTGELFF. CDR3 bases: TGCAGCGTTACCGCAGAGGGATACACCGGGGAGCTGTTTTTT.

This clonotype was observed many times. The DNA of the CDR3 is TGTGCCAGCAGCTCAAGGGACAGTCGGACGAGAGAGACCCAGTACTTC. This encodes CASSSRDSRTRETQYF. V usage is TRBV7-9 and J usage is TRBJ2-5, with 7 nucleotides matching TRBD1. With V trimmed by 4 bases and J by 4 bases, 12 bases remained unmatched. The CDR3 spans 16 residues. Germline loops: CDR1 SEHNR, CDR2 FQNEAQ (reference sequence).

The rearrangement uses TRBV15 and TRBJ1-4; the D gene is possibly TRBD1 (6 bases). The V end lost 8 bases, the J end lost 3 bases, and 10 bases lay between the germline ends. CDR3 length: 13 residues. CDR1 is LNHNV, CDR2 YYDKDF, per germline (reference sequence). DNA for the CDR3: TGTGCCACCCATAGGGGGTCTAATGAAAAACTGTTTTTT. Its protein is CATHRGSNEKLFF.

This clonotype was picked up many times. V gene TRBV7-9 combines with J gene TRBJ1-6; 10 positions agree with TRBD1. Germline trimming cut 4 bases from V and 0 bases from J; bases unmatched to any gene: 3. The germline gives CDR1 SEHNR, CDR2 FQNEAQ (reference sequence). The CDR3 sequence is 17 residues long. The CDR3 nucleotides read TGTGCCAGCAGCTGGGGACAGGGGAGCTCCTATAATTCACCCCTCCACTTT. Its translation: CASSWGQGSSYNSPLHF. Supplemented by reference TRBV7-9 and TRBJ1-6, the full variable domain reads DTGVSQNPRHKITKRGQNVTFRCDPISEHNRLYWYRQTLGQGPEFLTYFQNEAQLEKSRLLSDRFSAERPKGSFSTLEIQRTEQGDSAMYLCASSWGQGSSYNSPLHFGNGTRLTVT.

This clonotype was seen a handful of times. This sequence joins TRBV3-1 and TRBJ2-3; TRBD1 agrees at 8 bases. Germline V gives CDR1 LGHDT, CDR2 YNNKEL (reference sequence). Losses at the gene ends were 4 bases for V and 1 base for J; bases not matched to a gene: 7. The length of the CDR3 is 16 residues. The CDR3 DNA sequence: TGTGCCAGCAGCCTCTCCCCGGGACAGGGCACAGATACGCAGTATTTT. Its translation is CASSLSPGQGTDTQYF.

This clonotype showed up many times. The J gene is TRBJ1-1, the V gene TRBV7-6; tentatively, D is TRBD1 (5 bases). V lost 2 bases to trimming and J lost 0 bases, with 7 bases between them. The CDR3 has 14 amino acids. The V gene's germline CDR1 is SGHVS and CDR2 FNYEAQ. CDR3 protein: CASSLLGVNTEAFF. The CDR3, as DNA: TGTGCCAGCAGCTTATTGGGGGTGAACACTGAAGCTTTCTTT.

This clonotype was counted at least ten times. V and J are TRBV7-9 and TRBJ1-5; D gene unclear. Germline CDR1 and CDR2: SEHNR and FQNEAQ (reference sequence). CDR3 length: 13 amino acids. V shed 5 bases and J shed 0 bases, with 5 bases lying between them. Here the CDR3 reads CASSHSSNQPQHF. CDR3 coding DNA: TGTGCCAGCAGCCACAGTAGCAATCAGCCCCAGCATTTT.

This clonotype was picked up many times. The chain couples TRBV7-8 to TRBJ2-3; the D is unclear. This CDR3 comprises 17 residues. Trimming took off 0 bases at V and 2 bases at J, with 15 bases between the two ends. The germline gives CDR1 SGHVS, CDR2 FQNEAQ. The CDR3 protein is CASSLARPPKITDTQYF. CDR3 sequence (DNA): TGTGCCAGCAGCTTAGCCCGGCCTCCCAAAATCACAGATACGCAGTATTTT.

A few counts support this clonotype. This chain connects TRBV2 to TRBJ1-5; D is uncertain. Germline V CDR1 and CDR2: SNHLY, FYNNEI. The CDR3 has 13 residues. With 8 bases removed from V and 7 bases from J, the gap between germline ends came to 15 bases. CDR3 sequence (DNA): TGTGCCAGCCTCGGGGAGGCCGGGCAGCCCCAGCATTTT. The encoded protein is CASLGEAGQPQHF.

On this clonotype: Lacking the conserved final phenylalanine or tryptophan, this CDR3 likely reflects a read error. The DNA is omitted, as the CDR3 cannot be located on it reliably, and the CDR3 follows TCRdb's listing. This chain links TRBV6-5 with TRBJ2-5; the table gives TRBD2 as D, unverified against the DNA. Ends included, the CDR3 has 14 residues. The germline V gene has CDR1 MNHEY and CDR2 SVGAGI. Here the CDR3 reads CATLAGSGLGTQSL.

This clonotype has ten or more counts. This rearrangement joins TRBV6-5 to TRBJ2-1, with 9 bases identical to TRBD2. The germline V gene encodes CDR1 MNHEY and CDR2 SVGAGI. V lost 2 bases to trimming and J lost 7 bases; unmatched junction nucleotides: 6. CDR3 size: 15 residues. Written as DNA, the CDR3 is TGTGCCAGCAGTTACGCGGGCGGGAGGGCGAATGAGCAGTTCTTC. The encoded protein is CASSYAGGRANEQFF.

The CDR3 spells CASSSSGRHEQFF. DNA for the CDR3: TGTGCCAGCAGTTCAAGTGGTCGGCATGAGCAGTTCTTC. The J gene is TRBJ2-1, the V gene TRBV6-5; no firm D call. CDR1 and CDR2 from the germline V gene are MNHEY and SVGAGI. The CDR3 length is 13 residues. Trimming removed 4 bases at V and 8 bases at J, with 12 bases between.

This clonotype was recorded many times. The CDR3, as DNA: TGTGCCAGCAGCACCAACCCCCCAGGGGCGACTAATGAAAAACTGTTTTTT. This translates into CASSTNPPGATNEKLFF. The chain carries TRBV7-4 and TRBJ1-4, with D possibly being TRBD1 (6 bases). Germline CDR1 SGHVT, CDR2 SQSDAQ. Trimming removed 5 bases at V and 2 bases at J, with 18 bases between. The CDR3 spans 17 residues.

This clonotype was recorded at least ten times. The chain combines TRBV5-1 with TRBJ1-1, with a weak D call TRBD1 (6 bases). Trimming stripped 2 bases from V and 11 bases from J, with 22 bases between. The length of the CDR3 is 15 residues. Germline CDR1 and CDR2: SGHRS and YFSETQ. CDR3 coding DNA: TGCGCCAGCAGCTTAGGCCTGGACAGCCAATTGCGGGCTTTCTTT. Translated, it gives CASSLGLDSQLRAFF. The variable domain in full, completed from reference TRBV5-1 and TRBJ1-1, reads KAGVTQTPRYLIKTRGQQVTLSCSPISGHRSVSWYQQTPGQGLQFLFEYFSETQRNKGNFPGRFSGRQFSNSRSEMNVSTLELGDSALYLCASSLGLDSQLRAFFGQGTRLTVV.

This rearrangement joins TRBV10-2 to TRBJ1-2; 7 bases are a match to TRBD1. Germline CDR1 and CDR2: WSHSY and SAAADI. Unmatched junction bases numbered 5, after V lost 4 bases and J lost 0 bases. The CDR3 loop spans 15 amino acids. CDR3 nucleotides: TGCGCCAGCAGTGTACCAGGGGGAGCTAACTATGGCTACACCTTC. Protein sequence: CASSVPGGANYGYTF.

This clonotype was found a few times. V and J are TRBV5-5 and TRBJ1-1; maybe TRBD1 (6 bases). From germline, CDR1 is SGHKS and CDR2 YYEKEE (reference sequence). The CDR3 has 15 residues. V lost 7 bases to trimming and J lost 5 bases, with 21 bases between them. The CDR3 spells CASPGRGAMYTEAFF. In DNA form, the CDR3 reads TGTGCCAGCCCCGGGAGGGGGGCAATGTATACTGAAGCTTTCTTT.

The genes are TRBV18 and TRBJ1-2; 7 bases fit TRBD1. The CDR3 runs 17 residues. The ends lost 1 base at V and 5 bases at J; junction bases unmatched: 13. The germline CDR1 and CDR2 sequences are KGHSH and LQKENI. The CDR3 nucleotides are TGTGCCAGCTCACCACAAGTCATTGGACAGGCTGGTTATGGCTACACCTTC. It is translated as CASSPQVIGQAGYGYTF.

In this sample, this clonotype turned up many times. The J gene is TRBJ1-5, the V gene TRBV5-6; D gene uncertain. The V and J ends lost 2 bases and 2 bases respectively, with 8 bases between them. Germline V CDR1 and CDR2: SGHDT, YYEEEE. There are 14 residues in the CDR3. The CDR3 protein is CASSFQGRNQPQHF. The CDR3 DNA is TGTGCCAGCAGCTTCCAAGGGCGCAATCAGCCCCAGCATTTT.

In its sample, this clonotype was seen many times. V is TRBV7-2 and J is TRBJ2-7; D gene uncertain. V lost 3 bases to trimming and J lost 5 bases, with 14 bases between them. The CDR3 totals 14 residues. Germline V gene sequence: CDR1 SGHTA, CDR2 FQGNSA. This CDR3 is CASSLIGNRNEQYF. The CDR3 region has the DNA TGTGCCAGCAGCTTGATAGGGAATAGAAACGAGCAGTACTTC.

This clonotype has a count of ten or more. Here the CDR3 reads CASSLAAASTF. The CDR3 DNA is TGTGCCAGCAGCTTAGCTGCAGCTTCCACCTTC. This rearrangement joins TRBV7-2 to TRBJ1-2; no definite D call. The V gene's germline CDR1 is SGHTA and CDR2 FQGNSA. This CDR3 is built from 11 residues. V was shortened by 0 bases and J by 13 bases, with 9 bases between the two germline ends.